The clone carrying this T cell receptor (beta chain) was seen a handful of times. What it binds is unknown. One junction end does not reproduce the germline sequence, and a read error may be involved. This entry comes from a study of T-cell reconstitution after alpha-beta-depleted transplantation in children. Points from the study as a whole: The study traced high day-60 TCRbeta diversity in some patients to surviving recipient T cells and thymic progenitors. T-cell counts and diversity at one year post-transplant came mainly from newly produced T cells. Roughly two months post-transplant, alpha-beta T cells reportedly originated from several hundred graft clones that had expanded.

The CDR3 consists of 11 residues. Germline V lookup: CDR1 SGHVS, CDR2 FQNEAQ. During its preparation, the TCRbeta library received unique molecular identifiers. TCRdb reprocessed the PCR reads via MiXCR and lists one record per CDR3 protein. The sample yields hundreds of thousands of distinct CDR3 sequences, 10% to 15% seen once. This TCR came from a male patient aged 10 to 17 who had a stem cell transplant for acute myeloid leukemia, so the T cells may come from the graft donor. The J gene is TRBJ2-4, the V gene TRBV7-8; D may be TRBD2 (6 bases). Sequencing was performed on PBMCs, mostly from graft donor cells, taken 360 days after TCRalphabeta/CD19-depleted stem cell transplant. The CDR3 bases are TGTGCCAGCAGCTTAGAGGGACTCTTGGACTTC. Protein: CASSLEGLLDF.